This entry lists 18 T cell receptor beta chains sequenced from one sample in a study of beta chain features in type 1 diabetes. Study findings and constraints: Shorter TCRB CDR3s, moderately but significantly so, were found in Type 1 diabetes patients in all four CD4+ subsets.

What was sequenced were expressed TCRB transcripts, since all of the isolated RNA had been reverse transcribed. Repertoires were generated with immunoSEQ multiplex PCR, while TCRdb's copy carries only in-frame clones and drops some. The sample shows more than 95,000 clones, 25% to 30% of them seen only once. Antigen specificity for these receptors is unknown. Specimen: central memory CD4+ T cells from blood. Receptors were obtained from a woman under 30 with type 1 diabetes.

The chain uses TRBV6-1 and TRBJ1-1; 8 bases match TRBD1. There are 17 residues in the CDR3. The V gene's germline CDR1 is MNHNS and CDR2 SASEGT. With 4 bases clipped from V and 0 bases from J, the junction kept 10 bases outside the gene matches. Here the CDR3 DNA reads TGTGCCAGCAGTGGGGGGGACAGGCGCGGTTTGAACACTGAAGCTTTCTTT. Its translation is CASSGGDRRGLNTEAFF.

J is TRBJ1-3 and V is TRBV5-5; D is unclear. The CDR3 covers 14 residues. Germline CDR1 reads SGHKS; CDR2 reads YYEKEE (reference sequence). The V and J ends lost 5 bases and 0 bases respectively, with 9 bases between them. CDR3 region: CASSPIGSGNTIYF. The CDR3 coding sequence is TGTGCCAGCAGTCCGATCGGCTCTGGAAACACCATATATTTT.

The chain employs TRBV6-5 and TRBJ1-2; D is possibly TRBD1 (6 bases). CDR1 and CDR2 from the germline V gene are MNHEY and SVGAGI. The CDR3 is 15 residues long. Trimming took off 0 bases at V and 4 bases at J, with 12 bases between the two ends. DNA for the CDR3: TGTGCCAGCAGTTACTCCCTAACAGGGCCCTATGGCTACACCTTC. Translated, it gives CASSYSLTGPYGYTF.

The CDR3 region is CASSGPGQGAHTQYF. The CDR3 nucleotides read TGTGCCAGCAGCGGTCCAGGACAGGGGGCTCATACGCAGTATTTT. The chain couples TRBV11-3 to TRBJ2-3; TRBD1 matches at 11 bases. The CDR3 is 15 residues long. The V gene end was trimmed by 5 bases and the J gene end by 7 bases; junction bases not matched to a gene: 8. CDR1 is SGHNT, CDR2 YENEEA, per germline.

The V call is TRBV11-2, the J call TRBJ1-1, with TRBD1 identical over 8 bases. V lost 5 bases to trimming and J lost 4 bases; unmatched junction nucleotides: 12. The length of the CDR3 is 16 residues. The germline V gene encodes CDR1 SGHAT and CDR2 FQNNGV. The CDR3 is CASSLPSGGWLTEAFF. In DNA form, the CDR3 reads TGTGCCAGCAGCCTTCCTTCAGGGGGCTGGCTCACTGAAGCTTTCTTT.

The gene calls are TRBV28 and TRBJ2-5; 12 positions match TRBD2. V trimming: 8 bases; J trimming: 0 bases; junction bases outside the gene matches: 13. The germline CDR1 and CDR2 sequences are MDHEN and SYDVKM. CDR3 size: 18 residues. CDR3 DNA: TGTGCCAGCCTCGTGTCTAGCGGGAGGGCCGGGTACCAAGAGACCCAGTACTTC. Amino acid sequence: CASLVSSGRAGYQETQYF.

A few counts support this clone. The gene calls are TRBV30 and TRBJ2-5, with 13 bases identical to TRBD2. From germline, CDR1 is GTSNPN and CDR2 SVGIG (reference sequence). This CDR3 has 15 residues. The J segment lost 2 bases and the V segment lost 4 bases, leaving 4 bases of the junction unmatched. CDR3 in amino acids: CAWNSGLAGQETQYF. As DNA, the CDR3 is TGTGCCTGGAATTCGGGACTAGCGGGACAAGAGACCCAGTACTTC.

This clone showed up just a few times. This chain connects TRBV5-1 to TRBJ2-1; 9 bases agree with TRBD1. The germline gives CDR1 SGHRS, CDR2 YFSETQ. Trimming removed 4 bases from V and 7 bases from J; junction bases left unmatched: 9. There are 15 residues in the CDR3. CDR3 residues: CASSVTGTGYNEQFF. In DNA form, the CDR3 reads TGCGCCAGCAGCGTAACCGGGACAGGGTATAATGAGCAGTTCTTC. Full variable domain (rest looked up from reference TRBV5-1 and TRBJ2-1): KAGVTQTPRYLIKTRGQQVTLSCSPISGHRSVSWYQQTPGQGLQFLFEYFSETQRNKGNFPGRFSGRQFSNSRSEMNVSTLELGDSALYLCASSVTGTGYNEQFFGPGTRLTVL.

The chain joins TRBV5-1 to TRBJ1-1, with unresolved D. V shed 2 bases and J shed 1 base, with 9 bases lying between them. Germline loops: CDR1 SGHRS, CDR2 YFSETQ. This CDR3 has 14 residues. CDR3 amino acids: CASSFDSGNTEAFF. The CDR3, as DNA: TGCGCCAGCAGCTTTGATTCGGGGAACACTGAAGCTTTCTTT.

J is TRBJ1-2 and V is TRBV6-1; TRBD1 matches at 7 bases. Germline V gene data show CDR1 as MNHNS and CDR2 as SASEGT. Trimming cost V 0 bases and J 5 bases; bases outside gene matches: 6. The CDR3 consists of 15 residues. As DNA, the CDR3 is TGTGCCAGCAGTGAAGCGACAGGGCATTCTTATGGCTACACCTTC. This sequence encodes CASSEATGHSYGYTF.

This clone has more than one count but fewer than ten. V gene TRBV28 combines with J gene TRBJ1-2; unclear D gene. The CDR3 runs to 14 residues. Trimming removed 10 bases at V and 8 bases at J, with 23 bases between. Germline values: CDR1 MDHEN, CDR2 SYDVKM. The DNA of the CDR3 is TGTGCCACCCAATCCATTCGGCGGGCACCGGGCTACACCTTC. This gives the protein CATQSIRRAPGYTF.

This clone was seen a handful of times. This chain links TRBV30 with TRBJ1-1; 7 positions match TRBD1. V dropped 3 bases and J dropped 6; count of bases not matched to a gene: 1. CDR3 length equals 11 residues. Per the germline V gene, CDR1 is GTSNPN and CDR2 is SVGIG (reference sequence). This chain's CDR3 is CAWSTGAEAFF. The CDR3 DNA reads TGTGCCTGGAGCACAGGGGCTGAAGCTTTCTTT.

This clone has only a few counts. The V gene is TRBV7-2, the J gene TRBJ2-1; 9 nucleotides line up with TRBD2. Germline assignment: CDR1 SGHTA and CDR2 FQGNSA. V was pared by 2 bases and J by 6 bases, with 5 bases of the junction left unmatched. The CDR3 is 15 residues long. CDR3 DNA: TGTGCCAGCAGCTTAAGGCTAGCGGGGACCAATGAGCAGTTCTTC. The encoded protein is CASSLRLAGTNEQFF. Together with reference TRBV7-2 and TRBJ2-1, the CDR3 gives the full variable domain: GAGVSQSPSNKVTEKGKDVELRCDPISGHTALYWYRQSLGQGLEFLIYFQGNSAPDKSGLPSDRFSAERTGGSVSTLTIQRTQQEDSAVYLCASSLRLAGTNEQFFGPGTRLTVL.

The chain uses TRBV11-2 and TRBJ2-5; TRBD2 agrees at 7 bases. V lost 5 bases and J lost 5; bases outside the gene matches: 11. CDR1 SGHAT and CDR2 FQNNGV come from the germline V gene. The CDR3 has 15 residues. In DNA, the CDR3 is TGTGCCAGCAGCAAGGACTCATGGGGGGGGGAGACCCAGTACTTC. Protein sequence: CASSKDSWGGETQYF.

V and J are TRBV5-6 and TRBJ1-2; TRBD1 matches 10 bases. The CDR3 covers 15 residues. CDR1 is SGHDT, CDR2 YYEEEE, per germline. Trimming took 3 bases from V and 4 from J; bases not matched to a gene: 6. The CDR3 coding sequence is TGTGCCAGCAGCTCGGGGGGGACAGGGGTCTATGGCTACACCTTC. This translates into CASSSGGTGVYGYTF.

The sample holds a few counts of this clone. V usage is TRBV18 and J usage is TRBJ2-7; 9 positions agree with TRBD1. CDR3 length: 14 amino acids. Germline assignment: CDR1 KGHSH and CDR2 LQKENI. With V trimmed by 6 bases and J by 6 bases, 9 bases remained unmatched. In DNA form, the CDR3 reads TGTGCCAGCTCGCCTGGGACAGGGAGGTCCGAGCAGTACTTC. It translates to CASSPGTGRSEQYF.

This clone has more than one count but fewer than ten. The chain couples TRBV28 to TRBJ1-1; 8 positions agree with TRBD1. Per the germline V gene, CDR1 is MDHEN and CDR2 is SYDVKM. V lost 10 bases to trimming and J lost 0 bases; unmatched junction nucleotides: 7. This CDR3 is 14 amino acids long. CDR3 in amino acids: CATGQVPLNTEAFF. The CDR3 DNA sequence: TGTGCCACGGGACAGGTGCCCCTGAACACTGAAGCTTTCTTT.

This chain links TRBV11-2 with TRBJ1-1, with a weak D call TRBD1 (5 bases). V was trimmed by 5 bases and J by 3 bases, leaving 13 bases between them. This CDR3 has 14 amino acids. Germline V lookup: CDR1 SGHAT, CDR2 FQNNGV. In nucleotides, the CDR3 is TGTGCCAGCAGCCTTGGGGCGGTGTACACTGAAGCTTTCTTT. Its translation: CASSLGAVYTEAFF.